This is a list of T cell receptor beta chains from one sample in a study of blood T cell repertoires in COVID-19. Sequencing used immunoSEQ multiplex PCR; TCRdb keeps in-frame clones, though not all of them. The table records roughly 22,000 clones, about 92% of them present only once. The sequenced sample consisted of peripheral blood. The receptor set was obtained from a man between 65 and 85 years old with active COVID-19. Both conserved end residues are part of each CDR3. D genes are given only for firm matches.

TRBJ1-1	TRBD1	TRBV6-2/TRBV6-3	TGTGCCAGCAGTTACACGGGACAGACCACTGAAGCTTTCTTT	CASSYTGQTTEAFF
TRBJ2-7	TRBD2	TRBV4-3	TGCGCCAGCAGCCCTCAGCGGGGGGCAATCTACGAGCAGTACTTC	CASSPQRGAIYEQYF
TRBJ1-1	TRBD1	TRBV9	TGTGCCAGCAGCACAGGGACAGACCCGAACACTGAAGCTTTCTTT	CASSTGTDPNTEAFF
TRBJ2-5	.	TRBV5-1	TGCGCCAGCAGCCGCGGGACTTTCCAAGAGACCCAGTACTTC	CASSRGTFQETQYF
TRBJ2-3	.	TRBV10-3	TGTGCCATCAGTGGGGGGGGCCCGACAGATACGCAGTATTTT	CAISGGGPTDTQYF
TRBJ1-5	.	TRBV19	TGTGCCAGTAGTACCCGGCGGGAAAATCGTCCCCAGCATTTT	CASSTRRENRPQHF
TRBJ2-6	TRBD1	TRBV28	TGTGCCAGCAGGGACAGGGGGAAGTCTGGGGCCAACGTCCTGACTTTC	CASRDRGKSGANVLTF
TRBJ2-5	TRBD1	TRBV7-8	TGTGCCAGCAGCTTCCAGGGGGTGGTAGAGACCCAGTACTTC	CASSFQGVVETQYF
TRBJ1-5	.	TRBV7-2	TGTGCCAGCAGCCGTCTAAGGGGTCAGCCCCAGCATTTT	CASSRLRGQPQHF
TRBJ2-2	TRBD1	TRBV29-1	TGCAGCGCCATACAGGGGGCTTGGGGCACCGGGGAGCTGTTTTTT	CSAIQGAWGTGELFF
TRBJ2-2	TRBD1	TRBV9	TGTGCCAGCAGCGTGAGGACAGGGCAGACCGGGGAGCTGTTTTTT	CASSVRTGQTGELFF
TRBJ1-5	TRBD1	TRBV7-3	TGTGCCAGCAGCGGAGGCTCTCCGGGGACAGGGGTTCAGCCCCAGCATTTT	CASSGGSPGTGVQPQHF
TRBJ2-7	.	TRBV18	TGTGCCAGCTCACCCAGAGAGGCCTGGTACGAGCAGTACTTC	CASSPREAWYEQYF
TRBJ2-2	.	TRBV7-9	TGTGCCAGCAGCCCATACACCGGGGAGCTGTTTTTT	CASSPYTGELFF
TRBJ2-4	TRBD1	TRBV29-1	TGCAGCGTGGCCGGGACAGGCGGGAACATTCAGTACTTC	CSVAGTGGNIQYF